Shown below are 20 T cell receptor beta chains from a single sample sequenced in a study of T cell repertoires in cytomegalovirus infection. Antigens for these TCRs are unknown. Each CDR3 protein is one row after TCRdb ran MiXCR on the reads. The sample contains 70,000 to 85,000 distinct CDR3 sequences, approximately 40% of which appear only once. This material consisted of CD8+ T cells from cultured PBMCs, taken from culture after CMV antigen stimulation. The receptors originated from a human donor in good health (CMV status not recorded). Some clones in this sample may be carry-over from other donors' samples.

The J gene is TRBJ2-7, the V gene TRBV12-5; 7 nucleotides agree with TRBD1. The germline V gene has CDR1 LGHNT and CDR2 FRNRAP. CDR3 length: 13 residues. Trimming took 7 bases from V and 5 from J; bases not matched to a gene: 8. The CDR3 region is CASVGGDENEQYF. The CDR3 nucleotides are TGTGCTAGTGTAGGGGGCGATGAAAACGAGCAGTACTTC.

V is TRBV7-6 and J is TRBJ2-3, with 7 bases identical to TRBD2. Germline CDR1 reads SGHVS; CDR2 reads FNYEAQ. The CDR3 runs to 17 residues. The trim removed 5 bases at V and 0 bases at J, leaving 11 bases unmatched. CDR3: CASSLWEGSTSTDTQYF. In nucleotides, the CDR3 is TGTGCCAGCAGCCTATGGGAGGGTAGTACTAGCACAGATACGCAGTATTTT.

A single count supports this clonotype. The chain couples TRBV19 to TRBJ1-5, with TRBD1 matching over 7 bases. The CDR3 spans 16 residues. The trim removed 3 bases at V and 4 bases at J, leaving 9 bases unmatched. CDR1 LNHDA and CDR2 SQIVND come from the germline V gene (reference sequence). In DNA, the CDR3 is TGTGCCAGTAGTATCAACCGCGGACAGGTGAATCAGCCCCAGCATTTT. Encoded protein: CASSINRGQVNQPQHF.

This rearrangement joins TRBV2 to TRBJ2-3; TRBD2 matches at 8 bases. Germline loops: CDR1 SNHLY, CDR2 FYNNEI. J gave up 2 bases and V 3 bases, and 10 bases lay outside the gene matches. This CDR3 is 17 amino acids long. The CDR3 DNA follows: TGTGCCAGCAGTGAGTTCTCGTGGCGGGGGGACACAGATACGCAGTATTTT. As protein: CASSEFSWRGDTDTQYF.

This clonotype was recorded only once. The gene calls are TRBV4-3 and TRBJ2-1; 12 nucleotides agree with TRBD2. The germline gives CDR1 LGHNA, CDR2 YSLEER. This CDR3 is built from 17 residues. J was trimmed by 2 bases and V by 1 base; bases with no gene match: 3. The CDR3 region is CASSQARTSGTYNEQFF. As DNA, the CDR3 is TGCGCCAGCAGCCAAGCGAGGACTAGCGGGACCTACAATGAGCAGTTCTTC.

This rearrangement joins TRBV6-6 to TRBJ1-3; TRBD1 is a possible D gene (5 bases). The CDR3 spans 18 residues. Trimming cost V 7 bases and J 0 bases, with 22 bases left between them. Germline assignment: CDR1 MNHNY and CDR2 SVGAGI (reference sequence). The CDR3 DNA sequence: TGTGCCAGCACCCCTACGTGGGGGGAAACCGGCTCTGGAAACACCATATATTTT. Protein product: CASTPTWGETGSGNTIYF.

The J gene is TRBJ1-1, the V gene TRBV6-2 or TRBV6-3; unclear D gene. Trimming shortened V by 1 base and J by 0 bases, and 9 bases separated the two germline ends. CDR3 length equals 15 residues. CDR1 MNHEY and CDR2 SVGEGT come from the germline V gene. In DNA, the CDR3 is TGTGCCAGCAGTTACTTTCCAGAAATGAACACTGAAGCTTTCTTT. It is translated as CASSYFPEMNTEAFF.

In nucleotides, the CDR3 is TGTGCCATCAGTGAGGGGGGTGGGGGGCGGAATGACTATGGCTACACCTTC. Translated: CAISEGGGGRNDYGYTF. V and J are TRBV10-3 and TRBJ1-2, with a weak D call TRBD1 (6 bases). The CDR3 sequence is 17 residues long. CDR1 is ENHRY, CDR2 SYGVKD, per germline. V was trimmed by 2 bases and J by 3 bases, leaving 19 bases between them.

The chain joins TRBV4-1 to TRBJ1-6, with no clear D. CDR1 is MGHRA and CDR2 is YSYEKL in the germline V gene. Trimming cost V 4 bases and J 7 bases, with 20 bases left between them. The CDR3 runs to 17 residues. The CDR3 DNA is TGCGCCAGCAGCCTGAAGTCGAATATAGAATTAAATTCACCCCTCCACTTT. This encodes CASSLKSNIELNSPLHF.

This clonotype was seen more than once but under ten times. The CDR3 protein is CASSFGNTIYF. CDR3 sequence (DNA): TGTGCCAGCAGTTTTGGAAACACCATATATTTT. The chain recombines TRBV12-3 or TRBV12-4 with TRBJ1-3, with D hard to call. This CDR3 comprises 11 residues. V lost 3 bases, J lost 3 bases, and 0 bases lay in between.

The V call is TRBV7-9, the J call TRBJ1-4; D unresolved. Germline CDR1 and CDR2: SEHNR and FQNEAQ (reference sequence). The CDR3 runs 15 residues. V lost 5 bases to trimming and J lost 3 bases, with 13 bases between them. CDR3 sequence (DNA): TGTGCCAGCAGCCCCGCCGGAAGCTCTAATGAAAAACTGTTTTTT. The encoded protein is CASSPAGSSNEKLFF.

This clonotype was detected many times. The J gene is TRBJ1-1, the V gene TRBV7-9; no clear D. The V gene lost 4 bases and the J gene lost 4 bases, with 16 bases spanning the gap. This CDR3 has 15 amino acids. The V gene's germline CDR1 is SEHNR and CDR2 FQNEAQ (reference sequence). This CDR3 reads CASSSEGGISTEAFF. CDR3 DNA: TGTGCCAGCAGCTCGGAGGGAGGGATTAGCACTGAAGCTTTCTTT.

Here the CDR3 reads CASSPTGLAAGDTQYF. The CDR3 nucleotides are TGTGCCAGCAGCCCCACCGGACTAGCGGCTGGCGATACGCAGTATTTT. The chain couples TRBV14 to TRBJ2-3; TRBD2 matches 10 bases. Losses at the gene ends were 4 bases for V and 6 bases for J; bases not matched to a gene: 10. Germline-derived CDR1 and CDR2 are SGHDN and FVKESK. The CDR3 is 16 residues long.

This chain connects TRBV4-2 to TRBJ2-7, with TRBD1 matching 9 bases. Unmatched junction bases numbered 10, after V lost 4 bases and J lost 3 bases. The CDR3 sequence is 16 residues long. Per germline, CDR1 LGHNA and CDR2 YNFKEQ. The CDR3 sequence is CASSLGLGQGSYEQYF. DNA of the CDR3: TGTGCCAGCAGCCTTGGGTTAGGACAGGGGAGCTACGAGCAGTACTTC.

The rearrangement joins TRBV7-9 to TRBJ2-7; a possible D gene is TRBD1 (6 bases). V shed 7 bases and J shed 3 bases, with 16 bases lying between them. The CDR3 has 14 amino acids. The germline CDR1 and CDR2 sequences are SEHNR and FQNEAQ (reference sequence). CDR3 amino acids: CASNKPGQGYEQYF. DNA for the CDR3: TGTGCCAGCAACAAACCGGGACAAGGCTACGAGCAGTACTTC.

This clonotype occurred a few times. The chain is built from TRBV7-8 and TRBJ2-3; D may match TRBD1 or TRBD2 (6 bases each). This CDR3 spans 16 amino acids. Germline loops: CDR1 SGHVS, CDR2 FQNEAQ. V lost 5 bases and J 2 bases, leaving 17 bases between the germline ends. The CDR3 sequence is CASSPRGQVTTDTQYF. The CDR3 DNA reads as TGTGCCAGCAGCCCCCGGGGGCAGGTGACCACAGATACGCAGTATTTT.

CDR3 bases: TGTGCCAGCAGTTTTTATCCGGTAGGGGGGACTGACACTGAAGCTTTCTTT. Translated: CASSFYPVGGTDTEAFF. This rearrangement joins TRBV28 to TRBJ1-1, with D perhaps TRBD1 (6 bases). The CDR3 extends over 17 amino acids. Per the germline V gene, CDR1 is MDHEN and CDR2 is SYDVKM. Trimming left V 3 bases short and J 3 bases short, with 20 bases between.

This clonotype was picked up a small number of times. V gene TRBV12-3 or TRBV12-4 combines with J gene TRBJ1-1; TRBD1 is a possible D gene (5 bases). The CDR3 has 14 amino acids. Between the trimmed V and J ends, which lost 7 bases and 2 bases, there was a span of 14 bases. This CDR3 reads CASTQGTENTEAFF. The CDR3 DNA reads as TGTGCCAGCACCCAGGGCACAGAAAACACTGAAGCTTTCTTT.

This clonotype was counted only a few times. The chain couples TRBV7-2 to TRBJ2-7; D assignment may be TRBD1 or TRBD2 (6 bases each). CDR1 is SGHTA, CDR2 FQGNSA, per germline. The germline V and J ends were trimmed by 3 bases and 6 bases, with 12 bases remaining between them. This CDR3 contains 13 residues. The CDR3 protein is CASSFGGSSEQYF. The DNA for the CDR3 is TGTGCCAGCAGCTTCGGGGGCTCGAGCGAGCAGTACTTC. Variable domain in full (rest from reference TRBV7-2 and TRBJ2-7): GAGVSQSPSNKVTEKGKDVELRCDPISGHTALYWYRQSLGQGLEFLIYFQGNSAPDKSGLPSDRFSAERTGGSVSTLTIQRTQQEDSAVYLCASSFGGSSEQYFGPGTRLTVT.

This sequence joins TRBV7-9 and TRBJ1-1; 11 nucleotides match TRBD1. The CDR3 consists of 16 residues. Germline V gene lookup returns CDR1 SEHNR and CDR2 FQNEAQ (reference sequence). V dropped 5 bases and J dropped 4; count of bases not matched to a gene: 9. The CDR3 spells CASSAGTGGSGTEAFF. The CDR3 bases are TGTGCCAGCAGCGCGGGGACAGGGGGATCGGGCACTGAAGCTTTCTTT.